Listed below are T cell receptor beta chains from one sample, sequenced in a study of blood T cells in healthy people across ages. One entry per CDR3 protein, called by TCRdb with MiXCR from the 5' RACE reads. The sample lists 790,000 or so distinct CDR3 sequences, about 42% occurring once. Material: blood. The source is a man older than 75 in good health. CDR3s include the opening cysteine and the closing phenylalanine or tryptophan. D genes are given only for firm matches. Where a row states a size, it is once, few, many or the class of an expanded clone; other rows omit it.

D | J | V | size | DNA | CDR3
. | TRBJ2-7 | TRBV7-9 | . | TGTGCCAGCAGCCCTCCCGGGACACCAAAACACGAGCAGTACTTC | CASSPPGTPKHEQYF
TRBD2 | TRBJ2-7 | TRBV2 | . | TGTGCCAGCAGTATCCCGTTAGGGCTAGCGGGAGGCGAGCAGTACTTC | CASSIPLGLAGGEQYF
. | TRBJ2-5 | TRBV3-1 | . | TGTGCCAGCAGCCAAGAGGGAGAGCAGTACTTC | CASSQEGEQYF
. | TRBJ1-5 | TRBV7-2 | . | TGTGCCAGCAGCTTCCAAGGGGGGGAAAGCAATCAGCCCCAGCATTTT | CASSFQGGESNQPQHF
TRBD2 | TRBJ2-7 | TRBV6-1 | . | TGTGCCAGCAGAGCCGTAGCGGGATCCACCTGGGGCGAGCAGTACTTC | CASRAVAGSTWGEQYF
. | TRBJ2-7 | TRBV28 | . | TGTGCCAGCGGTCCTGTCGGGAGCTCCTACGAGCAGTACTTC | CASGPVGSSYEQYF
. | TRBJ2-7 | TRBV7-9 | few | TGTGCCAGCAGCTTAGAGCCAGGGGGAGGATACGAGCAGTACTTC | CASSLEPGGGYEQYF
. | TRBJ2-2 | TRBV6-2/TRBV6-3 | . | TGTGCCGGCGTCCTGCAGAACACCGGGGAGCTGTTTTTT | CAGVLQNTGELFF
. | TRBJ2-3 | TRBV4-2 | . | TGTGCCAGCAGCCAAGCTTGGGATTCTAGCACAGATACGCAGTATTTT | CASSQAWDSSTDTQYF
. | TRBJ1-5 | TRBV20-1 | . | TGCAGTGCTAGAGATAGGAGCAGTTACAATCAGCCCCAGCATTTT | CSARDRSSYNQPQHF
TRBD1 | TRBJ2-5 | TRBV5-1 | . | TGCGCCAGCAGCATGGACAGGGCAGAGACCCAGTACTTC | CASSMDRAETQYF
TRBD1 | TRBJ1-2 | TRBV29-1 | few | TGCAGCGTTGAAGGGACAGGGATTAACTATGGCTACACCTTC | CSVEGTGINYGYTF
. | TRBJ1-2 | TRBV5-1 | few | TGCGCCAGCAGTGGGAGAGAGGACTATGGCTACACCTTC | CASSGREDYGYTF
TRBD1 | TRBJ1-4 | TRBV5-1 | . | TGCGCCAGCAGCTTTTCTGGGGACAGGGTAATCGGTGAAAAACTGTTTTTT | CASSFSGDRVIGEKLFF
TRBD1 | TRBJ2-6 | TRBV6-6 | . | TGTGCCAGCAGTTCAGACAGGGGACGCTCTGGGGCCAACGTCCTGACTTTC | CASSSDRGRSGANVLTF
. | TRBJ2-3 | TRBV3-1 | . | TGTGCCACCTCTGTGGGACCTAACACAGATACGCAGTATTTT | CATSVGPNTDTQYF
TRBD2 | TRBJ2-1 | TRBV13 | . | TGTGCCAGCAGCTTACCTAGCGGGAGTCGAAATGAGCAGTTCTTC | CASSLPSGSRNEQFF
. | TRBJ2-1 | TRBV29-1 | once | TGCAGCGCCGCTCCCACTACAGGGTTTTTGGGCAATGAGCAGTTCTTC | CSAAPTTGFLGNEQFF
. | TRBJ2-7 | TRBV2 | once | TGTGCCAGCAGTGAAGGAGGGAGACAGGTGGGAAATGAGCAGTACTTC | CASSEGGRQVGNEQYF
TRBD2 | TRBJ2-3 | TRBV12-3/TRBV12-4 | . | TGTGCCAGCAGTTTCTCTATGACTAGCGGGAGATACACAGATACGCAGTATTTT | CASSFSMTSGRYTDTQYF
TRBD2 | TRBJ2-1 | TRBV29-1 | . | TGCAGCGTAGAGACTAGCGGGTACAATGAGCAGTTCTTC | CSVETSGYNEQFF
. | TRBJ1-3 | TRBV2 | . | TGTGCCAGCAGTGAAGGGGTCAGAAGCGGAAACACCATATATTTT | CASSEGVRSGNTIYF
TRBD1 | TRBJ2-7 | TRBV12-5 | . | TGTGCTAGTGGTTTGACAATGGACAGGAGCTCCTACAATGAGCAGTACTTC | CASGLTMDRSSYNEQYF
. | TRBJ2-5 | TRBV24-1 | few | TGTGCCACCAGTGATTGGGCTGAAGAGACCCAGTACTTC | CATSDWAEETQYF
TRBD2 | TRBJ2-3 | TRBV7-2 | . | TGTGCCAGCAGCTTGACTAGCGGGACTCAAGATACGCAGTATTTT | CASSLTSGTQDTQYF
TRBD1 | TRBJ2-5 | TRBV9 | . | TGTGCCAGCAGCCTGACAGGGGTAGTTCAAGAGACCCAGTACTTC | CASSLTGVVQETQYF
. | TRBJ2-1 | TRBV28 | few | TGTGCCAGCAAAGTGGGGGCGAATGAGCAGTTCTTC | CASKVGANEQFF
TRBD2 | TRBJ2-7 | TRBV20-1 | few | TGCAGTGCTAGAGGCTGGGCTAGCGGGGCGTACGAGCAGTACTTC | CSARGWASGAYEQYF
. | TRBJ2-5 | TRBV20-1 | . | TGCAGTGCTAGAGAGGAGCCCGGGTGGGAAGAGACCCAGTACTTC | CSAREEPGWEETQYF
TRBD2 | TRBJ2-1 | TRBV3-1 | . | TGTGCCAGCAGCCAACCGGGACTAGCGGGAGGTAACAATGAGCAGTTCTTC | CASSQPGLAGGNNEQFF
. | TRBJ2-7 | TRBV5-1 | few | TGCGCCAGCAGCGAGCCAGGGTCCGACGAGCAGTACTTC | CASSEPGSDEQYF
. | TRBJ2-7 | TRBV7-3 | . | TGTGCCAGCAGCTTCGGGCAGGGAACGGATGAGCAGTACTTC | CASSFGQGTDEQYF
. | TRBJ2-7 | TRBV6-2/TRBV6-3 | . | TGTGCCAGCAGTGAACTGGCTATACCCTACGAGCAGTACTTC | CASSELAIPYEQYF
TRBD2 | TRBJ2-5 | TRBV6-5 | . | TGTGCCAGCAGGGCCACCGGGACTAGCTCCGATGAGCAGTACTTC | CASRATGTSSDEQYF
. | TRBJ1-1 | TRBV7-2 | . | TGTGCCAGCACCACAATAGGGGTGAACACTGAAGCTTTCTTT | CASTTIGVNTEAFF
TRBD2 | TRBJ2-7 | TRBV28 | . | TGTGCCAGCGCTCTAGCGGGATCCTCCTACGAGCAGTACTTC | CASALAGSSYEQYF
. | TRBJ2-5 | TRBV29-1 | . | TGCAGCGTTGGAGGGGCGGAGACCCAGTACTTC | CSVGGAETQYF
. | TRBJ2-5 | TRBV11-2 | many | TGTGCCAGCAGCCCCTGGGCGGCCTTCGGGGAGACCCAGTACTTC | CASSPWAAFGETQYF
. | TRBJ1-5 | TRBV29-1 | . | TGCAGCGTGGCCGGGACTACTGGCCAGCCCCAGCATTTT | CSVAGTTGQPQHF
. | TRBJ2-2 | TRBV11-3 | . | TGTGCCAGCGTGCAAAGAGGGGGTTGGGGCGGGAGTGGAACCGGGGAGCTGTTTTTT | CASVQRGGWGGSGTGELFF
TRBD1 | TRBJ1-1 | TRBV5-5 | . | TGTGCCAGCACCAAACGACAGGGCGAGGGATGGAACACTGAAGCTTTCTTT | CASTKRQGEGWNTEAFF
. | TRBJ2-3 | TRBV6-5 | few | TGTGCCAGCAGGAGCCAGGTTGGAGATACGCAGTATTTT | CASRSQVGDTQYF
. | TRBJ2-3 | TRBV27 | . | TGTGCCAGCAGTACCGGCAGGGCAGGAGATACGCAGTATTTT | CASSTGRAGDTQYF
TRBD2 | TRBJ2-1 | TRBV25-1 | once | TGTGCCAGCAGTGCTCTAGCGGGACCCTACAATGAGCAGTTCTTC | CASSALAGPYNEQFF